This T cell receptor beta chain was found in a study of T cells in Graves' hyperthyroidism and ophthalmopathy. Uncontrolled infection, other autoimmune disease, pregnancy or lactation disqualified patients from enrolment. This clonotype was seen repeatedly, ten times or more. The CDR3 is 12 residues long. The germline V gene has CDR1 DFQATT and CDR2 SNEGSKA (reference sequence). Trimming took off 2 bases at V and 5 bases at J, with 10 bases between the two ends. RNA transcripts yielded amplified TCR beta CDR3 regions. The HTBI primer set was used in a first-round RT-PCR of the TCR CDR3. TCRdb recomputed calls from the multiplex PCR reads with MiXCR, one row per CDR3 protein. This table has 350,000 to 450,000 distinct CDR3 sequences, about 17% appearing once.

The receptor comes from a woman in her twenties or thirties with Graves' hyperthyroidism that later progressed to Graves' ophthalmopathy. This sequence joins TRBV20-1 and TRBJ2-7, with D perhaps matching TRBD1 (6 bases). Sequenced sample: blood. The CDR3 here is CSARKDRDEQYF. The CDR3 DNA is TGCAGTGCTAGAAAGGACAGAGACGAGCAGTACTTC.